Listed here are 27 T cell receptor beta chains from one sample, sequenced in a study of Graves' ophthalmopathy and Graves' hyperthyroidism. Transcripts of RNA were the source for amplifying TCR beta CDR3 regions. An opening RT-PCR round employed HTBI primers and preceded a second-round multiplex PCR. TCRdb processed the multiplex PCR reads anew with MiXCR; each CDR3 protein has one entry. Found here are over a million distinct CDR3 sequences, about 36% of them singletons; the top ten hold approximately 10%. The sequencing sample was made of peripheral blood or thyroid tissue (not recorded which). The origin of the receptors is an adult man with Graves' hyperthyroidism.

This clonotype was picked up a small number of times. This chain joins TRBV7-9 and TRBJ2-5; D unresolved. Germline assignment: CDR1 SEHNR and CDR2 FQNEAQ (reference sequence). The CDR3 is 16 amino acids. The V end lost 3 bases, the J end lost 4 bases, and 18 bases lay between the germline ends. The CDR3 nucleotides read TGTGCCAGCAGCTTTGTTACAGTCGGTTTTGGAGAGACCCAGTACTTC. This gives the protein CASSFVTVGFGETQYF.

This chain connects TRBV2 to TRBJ2-5, with D possibly TRBD1 on 6 matching bases. The germline V gene encodes CDR1 SNHLY and CDR2 FYNNEI. V lost 8 bases and J 9 bases, leaving 13 bases between the germline ends. The CDR3 is 11 residues long. CDR3 in DNA: TGTGCCAGCGTGAACAGGGCGTCCCAGTACTTC. Amino acids: CASVNRASQYF.

Notes on this clonotype: Germline is not matched at one junction end, which may reflect a read error. The chain recombines TRBV10-2 with TRBJ2-2; the D is unclear. The CDR3 covers 15 residues. The germline V gene has CDR1 WSHSY and CDR2 SAAADI. This chain's CDR3 is CASSFVLAPTGELFF. As DNA, the CDR3 is TGTGCCAGCAGTTTTGTCTTAGCACCCACCGGGGAGCTGTTTTTT.

This clonotype has only one observation. A clone one base away is much larger, so this may be a read error. CDR3 amino acids: CASWATNTGELFF. The CDR3 nucleotides read TGTGCCAGCTGGGCCACGAACACCGGGGAGCTGTTTTTT. The chain employs TRBV25-1 and TRBJ2-2; the D is unclear. The CDR3 is 13 residues long. Germline CDR1 MGHDK, CDR2 SYGVNS. V gave up 8 bases and J gave up 0 bases, with 7 bases separating them. Looking up the rest from reference TRBV25-1 and TRBJ2-2 gives the full variable domain: EADIYQTPRYLVIGTGKKITLECSQTMGHDKMYWYQQDPGMELHLIHYSYGVNSTEKGDLSSESTVSRIRTEHFPLTLESARPSHTSQYLCASWATNTGELFFGEGSRLTVL.

To note about this clonotype: The junction and the germline gene differ at one end; a read error may be behind it. The chain joins TRBV10-2 to TRBJ2-7, with 14 bases aligning to TRBD2. This CDR3 comprises 19 residues. Germline V gene lookup returns CDR1 WSHSY and CDR2 SAAADI. This chain's CDR3 is CASSPPGLAGDPSSYEQYF. The CDR3 DNA sequence: TGTGCCAGCTCACCACCGGGACTAGCGGGAGATCCAAGCTCCTACGAGCAGTACTTC.

Many counts were recorded for this clonotype. The J gene is TRBJ1-1, the V gene TRBV7-8; TRBD1 is a possible D gene (6 bases). Per germline, CDR1 SGHVS and CDR2 FQNEAQ. The CDR3 runs to 16 residues. The V and J ends lost 4 bases and 0 bases respectively, with 15 bases between them. The CDR3 loop is CASSYTFDRMNTEAFF. CDR3 nucleotide sequence: TGTGCCAGCAGCTATACTTTTGACAGGATGAACACTGAAGCTTTCTTT.

This clonotype appeared many times. This sequence joins TRBV4-1 and TRBJ1-1, with D perhaps matching TRBD1 (6 bases). The V gene lost 1 base and the J gene lost 1 base, with 7 bases spanning the gap. The CDR3 totals 14 residues. Looked up from germline, CDR1 is MGHRA and CDR2 is YSYEKL. CDR3 region: CASSQGTANTEAFF. CDR3 bases: TGCGCCAGCAGCCAAGGGACAGCGAACACTGAAGCTTTCTTT.

This clonotype was picked up a small number of times. This chain uses TRBV7-9 with TRBJ1-4, with D uncertain. CDR1 and CDR2 (germline): SEHNR, FQNEAQ (reference sequence). V was shortened by 5 bases and J by 8 bases, with 18 bases between the two germline ends. CDR3 size: 15 residues. CDR3 amino acids: CASSQGPSLGEKLFF. Written as DNA, the CDR3 is TGTGCCAGCAGCCAAGGACCGTCCCTGGGAGAAAAACTGTTTTTT.

This clonotype was seen a few times. The chain employs TRBV20-1 and TRBJ1-4; 10 bases are a match to TRBD1. J lost 7 bases, V lost 4 bases, and 18 bases had no gene match. CDR1 and CDR2 (germline): DFQATT, SNEGSKA (reference sequence). CDR3 length: 18 residues. CDR3 region: CSATPAGQGGVGAEKLFF. CDR3 DNA: TGCAGTGCTACCCCAGCCGGACAGGGGGGTGTCGGGGCTGAAAAACTGTTTTTT.

For this clonotype: It may be a read error: a sequence one base away is much more abundant. The rearrangement uses TRBV4-1 and TRBJ1-4; D gene ambiguous. Germline lookup yields CDR1 MGHRA and CDR2 YSYEKL. This CDR3 contains 15 residues. The CDR3: CASGQWTETNEKLFF. DNA for the CDR3: TGCGCCAGCGGCCAATGGACGGAAACTAATGAAAAACTGTTTTTT.

As regards this clonotype: A clone one base away is much larger, so this may be a read error. The rearrangement joins TRBV7-8 to TRBJ2-7, with 9 bases aligning to TRBD1. V lost 6 bases and J lost 3; bases outside the gene matches: 6. The CDR3 runs to 14 residues. Germline CDR1 is SGHVS and CDR2 is FQNEAQ. The CDR3 protein is CASRSQGANYEQYF. Written as DNA, the CDR3 is TGTGCCAGCAGGTCACAGGGGGCAAACTACGAGCAGTACTTC.

This clonotype was found a few times. A junction boundary mismatches the germline segment, possibly from a read error. The gene calls are TRBV24-1 and TRBJ1-5, with D uncertain. Germline loops: CDR1 KGHDR, CDR2 SFDVKD. The CDR3 runs 15 residues. The CDR3 sequence: CASSYLHPGAQPQHF. Here the CDR3 DNA reads TGTGCCAGCAGTTACCTTCATCCCGGCGCCCAGCCCCAGCATTTT.

The sample holds a few counts of this clonotype. Here the CDR3 reads CASSLGSFAYEQYF. The CDR3 coding sequence is TGTGCCAGCAGCCTCGGCTCGTTCGCCTACGAGCAGTACTTC. V usage is TRBV3-1 and J usage is TRBJ2-7, with no clear D. CDR3 length equals 14 residues. V was clipped by 4 bases and J by 2 bases, with 12 bases between them. Germline assignment: CDR1 LGHDT and CDR2 YNNKEL (reference sequence).

This clonotype was counted only a few times. The rearrangement links TRBV29-1 to TRBJ2-5, with 12 bases fitting TRBD2. Germline V CDR1 and CDR2: SQVTM, ANQGSEA. J gave up 9 bases and V 3 bases, and 5 bases lay outside the gene matches. This CDR3 spans 13 amino acids. CDR3 DNA sequence: TGCAGCGTTGATCGGGGGACTAGCGGGCCCCAGTACTTC. Translating gives CSVDRGTSGPQYF.

This clonotype was detected ten times or more. The CDR3 sequence is CASSDDRYTF. The CDR3 DNA follows: TGTGCCAGCAGTGATGATCGCTACACCTTC. This rearrangement joins TRBV6-1 to TRBJ1-2; D is uncertain. Germline loops: CDR1 MNHNS, CDR2 SASEGT. Trimming removed 3 bases at V and 9 bases at J, with 5 bases between. CDR3 length: 10 amino acids.

Comments on this clonotype: With a much larger clone just one base away, this may be a read error. This chain uses TRBV6-5 with TRBJ2-6; D may be TRBD1 (5 bases). Germline CDR1 MNHEY, CDR2 SVGAGI. The ends were cut back, 6 bases at V and 0 bases at J, with 9 bases in the middle. This CDR3 region has 15 residues. The CDR3 spells CASRRQSSGANVLTF. For the CDR3, the DNA is TGTGCCAGCAGACGACAGAGCTCTGGGGCCAACGTCCTGACTTTC.

This clonotype was observed at least ten times. This chain links TRBV9 with TRBJ2-2; D ambiguous. Trimming pared 0 bases from V and 7 bases from J, leaving 7 bases between. In germline, CDR1 is SGDLS, CDR2 YYNGEE. The CDR3 is 13 amino acids. The CDR3 DNA follows: TGTGCCAGCAGCGTAGCGGTTGGCGGGGAGCTGTTTTTT. Translation: CASSVAVGGELFF.

This clonotype was observed a handful of times. This rearrangement joins TRBV6-1 to TRBJ1-5, with a tentative D call TRBD1 (5 bases). CDR1 and CDR2 (germline): MNHNS, SASEGT. Between the trimmed V and J ends, which lost 8 bases and 3 bases, there was a span of 8 bases. The length of the CDR3 is 12 residues. CDR3: CASGDPNQPQHF. In nucleotides, the CDR3 is TGTGCCAGCGGGGACCCCAATCAGCCCCAGCATTTT.

The chain combines TRBV29-1 with TRBJ2-2, with D possibly TRBD1 on 6 matching bases. CDR3 length: 15 residues. Trimming removed 6 bases from V and 0 bases from J, with 14 bases in between. Germline V gene lookup returns CDR1 SQVTM and CDR2 ANQGSEA. CDR3 DNA sequence: TGCAGCGTCGGAACAGGGACCGCGAACACCGGGGAGCTGTTTTTT. It specifies CSVGTGTANTGELFF.

The chain joins TRBV11-1 to TRBJ2-5; tentative D call: TRBD1 (5 bases). The V gene's germline CDR1 is SGHAT and CDR2 FQDESV (reference sequence). V was pared by 10 bases and J by 3 bases, with 15 bases between. The length of the CDR3 is 13 residues. This chain's CDR3 is CAIAKGAEETQYF. DNA for the CDR3: TGTGCCATCGCTAAAGGGGCGGAAGAGACCCAGTACTTC.

A remark on this clonotype: Because it lacks the conserved phenylalanine or tryptophan at the end, this CDR3 is likely a read error. V and J are TRBV6-2 or TRBV6-3 and TRBJ1-1; D unresolved. The CDR3 covers 14 residues. Trimming removed 2 bases at V and 10 bases at J, with 17 bases between. CDR1 and CDR2 from the germline V gene are MNHEY and SVGEGT. The CDR3 nucleotides are TGTGCCAGCAGTTACCCAGACCGGCGGGCTGGAGCTTTCCTT. Protein: CASSYPDRRAGAFL.

V usage is TRBV6-5 and J usage is TRBJ1-4; D remains ambiguous. Germline V gene data show CDR1 as MNHEY and CDR2 as SVGAGI. CDR3 length: 12 amino acids. V was shortened by 6 bases and J by 8 bases, with 10 bases between the two germline ends. The CDR3 sequence: CASRANWEKLFF. For the CDR3, the DNA is TGTGCCAGCAGGGCGAATTGGGAAAAACTGTTTTTT.

V and J are TRBV15 and TRBJ1-1; no definite D call. Between the trimmed V and J ends, which lost 3 bases and 1 base, there was a span of 12 bases. This CDR3 is built from 15 residues. Germline CDR1 reads LNHNV; CDR2 reads YYDKDF (reference sequence). CDR3 coding DNA: TGTGCCACCAGCAGGGTAATCCTCAGGAACACTGAAGCTTTCTTT. Translating gives CATSRVILRNTEAFF.

J is TRBJ2-7 and V is TRBV2; TRBD2 aligns across 7 bases. Germline V gene lookup returns CDR1 SNHLY and CDR2 FYNNEI. V lost 8 bases to trimming and J lost 2 bases; unmatched junction nucleotides: 9. The CDR3 spans 14 residues. Here the CDR3 reads CASGEPGLPYEQYF. The CDR3 DNA follows: TGTGCCAGCGGCGAACCGGGACTACCCTACGAGCAGTACTTC. The full variable domain, completed using reference TRBV2 and TRBJ2-7, is EPEVTQTPSHQVTQMGQEVILRCVPISNHLYFYWYRQILGQKVEFLVSFYNNEISEKSEIFDDQFSVERPDGSNFTLKIRSTKLEDSAMYFCASGEPGLPYEQYFGPGTRLTVT.

This clonotype has a count of ten or more. The chain uses TRBV7-2 and TRBJ2-7; 9 bases line up with TRBD2. The CDR3 is 16 amino acids. V shed 5 bases, J shed 1 base, and the junction held 9 bases outside the gene matches. Germline CDR1 is SGHTA and CDR2 is FQGNSA. The CDR3 loop is CASSLVARGGSYEQYF. The CDR3 DNA is TGTGCCAGCAGCCTGGTCGCGCGGGGGGGGTCCTACGAGCAGTACTTC. The full variable domain, its missing parts supplied by reference TRBV7-2 and TRBJ2-7, is GAGVSQSPSNKVTEKGKDVELRCDPISGHTALYWYRQSLGQGLEFLIYFQGNSAPDKSGLPSDRFSAERTGGSVSTLTIQRTQQEDSAVYLCASSLVARGGSYEQYFGPGTRLTVT.

The chain has TRBV6-5 and TRBJ1-5; 8 bases map to TRBD1. After removal of 4 bases from V and 6 bases from J, the junction contained 5 bases not matched to a gene. CDR1 and CDR2 (germline): MNHEY, SVGAGI. This CDR3 spans 14 amino acids. The CDR3 region is CASSFAGGSQPQHF. The CDR3 DNA reads as TGTGCCAGCAGTTTTGCAGGGGGCAGTCAGCCCCAGCATTTT.

This clonotype was observed a handful of times. This chain links TRBV20-1 with TRBJ1-4; 8 nucleotides agree with TRBD1. The trim removed 5 bases at V and 5 bases at J, leaving 4 bases unmatched. The V gene's germline CDR1 is DFQATT and CDR2 SNEGSKA (reference sequence). The CDR3 runs to 13 residues. CDR3 bases: TGCAGTGCTTGGGACAGGCCCAATGAAAAACTGTTTTTT. Protein: CSAWDRPNEKLFF.